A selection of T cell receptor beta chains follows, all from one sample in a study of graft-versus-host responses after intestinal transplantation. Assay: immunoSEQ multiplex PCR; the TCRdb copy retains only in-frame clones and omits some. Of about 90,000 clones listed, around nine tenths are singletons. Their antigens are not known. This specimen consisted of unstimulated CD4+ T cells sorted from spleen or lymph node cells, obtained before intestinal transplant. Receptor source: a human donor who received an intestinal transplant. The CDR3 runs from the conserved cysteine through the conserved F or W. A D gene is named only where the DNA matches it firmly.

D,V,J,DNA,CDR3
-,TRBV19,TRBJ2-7,TGTGCCAGTAGTATCAGGCAGCAGAGCTACGAGCAGTACTTC,CASSIRQQSYEQYF
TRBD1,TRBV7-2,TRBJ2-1,TGTGCCAGCAGGCCATCCGGGACAGGGGGTAGGAATGAGCAGTTCTTC,CASRPSGTGGRNEQFF
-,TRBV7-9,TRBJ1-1,TGTGCCAGCAGCTCCCGTCTCATGAACACTGAAGCTTTCTTT,CASSSRLMNTEAFF
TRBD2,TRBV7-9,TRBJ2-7,TGTGCCAGCAGCTTAGTCTTGGCGCGGGAGGGTAACGAGCAGTACTTC,CASSLVLAREGNEQYF
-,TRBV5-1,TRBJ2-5,TGCGCCAGCAGCTTGGGGGGGCTCCAAGAGACCCAGTACTTC,CASSLGGLQETQYF
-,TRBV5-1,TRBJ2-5,TGCGCCAGCAGCTTGGGCGGGGCAACACAAGAGACCCAGTACTTC,CASSLGGATQETQYF
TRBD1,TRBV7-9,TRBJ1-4,TGTGCCAGCAGCGGCTGGGACAGGGGTAATGAAAAACTGTTTTTT,CASSGWDRGNEKLFF
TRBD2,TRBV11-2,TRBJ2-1,TGTGCCAGCAGCTCCCAAATGACTAGCGGGAATGAGCAGTTCTTC,CASSSQMTSGNEQFF
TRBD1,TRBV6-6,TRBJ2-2,TGTGCCAGCAGTGCGGACAGGGGCGGGTTGGCCGGGGAGCTGTTTTTT,CASSADRGGLAGELFF
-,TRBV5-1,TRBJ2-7,TGCGCCAGCAGCTTTGGGGACTCAGTAGGCTACGAGCAGTACTTC,CASSFGDSVGYEQYF
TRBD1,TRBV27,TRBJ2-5,TGTGCCAGCAGTATTCGGGCAGGGGGCGTTTTAGAGGAGACCCAGTACTTC,CASSIRAGGVLEETQYF